The 28 T cell receptor beta chains in this list originate from one sample, sequenced in a study of blood T cell repertoires in COVID-19. The repertoire was sequenced with immunoSEQ multiplex PCR; TCRdb's copy has only in-frame clones and lacks some. The data hold roughly 140,000 clones, with 79% observed a single time. Specimen: peripheral blood. The receptors stem from a man in his fifties or sixties with active or convalescent COVID-19.

The chain joins TRBV29-1 to TRBJ1-1; D may be TRBD1 (5 bases). Germline V lookup: CDR1 SQVTM, CDR2 ANQGSEA. This CDR3 is 14 amino acids long. The V and J ends lost 3 bases and 0 bases respectively, with 11 bases between them. The CDR3 protein is CSVEVGQLNTEAFF. The CDR3 nucleotides are TGCAGCGTTGAGGTGGGGCAGTTGAACACTGAAGCTTTCTTT.

The chain joins TRBV19 to TRBJ2-1; D perhaps matches TRBD2 (6 bases). The germline V gene has CDR1 LNHDA and CDR2 SQIVND (reference sequence). V lost 1 base to trimming and J lost 3 bases, with 10 bases between them. The CDR3 sequence is 15 residues long. The CDR3 DNA reads as TGTGCCAGTAGTATAGGTCCGGGAGTCTACAATGAGCAGTTCTTC. Protein sequence: CASSIGPGVYNEQFF.

The rearrangement uses TRBV19 and TRBJ2-1; D may be TRBD1 (5 bases). The CDR3 is 12 amino acids. In germline, CDR1 is LNHDA, CDR2 SQIVND (reference sequence). Trimming cost V 8 bases and J 4 bases, with 9 bases left between them. In nucleotides, the CDR3 is TGTGCCAGTGTGGACACTTACAATGAGCAGTTCTTC. Translated: CASVDTYNEQFF.

The genes are TRBV7-2 and TRBJ1-2; D not resolved. Per germline, CDR1 SGHTA and CDR2 FQGNSA. The length of the CDR3 is 13 residues. V shed 1 base and J shed 7 bases, with 10 bases lying between them. The CDR3 region is CASSLEARRGYTF. DNA for the CDR3: TGTGCCAGCAGCTTAGAGGCCAGGCGTGGCTACACCTTC.

The chain carries TRBV9 and TRBJ2-7, with 9 nucleotides matching TRBD2. Germline CDR1 and CDR2: SGDLS and YYNGEE. This CDR3 region has 14 residues. The V and J ends lost 4 bases and 4 bases, in that order; junction bases with no gene match: 6. In DNA, the CDR3 is TGTGCCAGCAGCCTTAGCGGGAGTACTTACGAGCAGTACTTC. Translated, it gives CASSLSGSTYEQYF. Filled out from reference TRBV9 and TRBJ2-7, the complete variable domain reads DSGVTQTPKHLITATGQRVTLRCSPRSGDLSVYWYQQSLDQGLQFLIQYYNGEERAKGNILERFSAQQFPDLHSELNLSSLELGDSALYFCASSLSGSTYEQYFGPGTRLTVT.

The chain recombines TRBV3-1 (or the pseudogene TRBV3-2) with TRBJ2-1; TRBD2 matches at 14 bases. The V gene's germline CDR1 is LGHDT and CDR2 YNNKEL (reference sequence). The junction had 8 bases not matched to a gene; V was cut back by 1 base and J by 9 bases. The CDR3 length is 17 residues. DNA for the CDR3: TGTGCCAGCAGCCAAGGTTTGACTAGCGGGAGGGCCGGTGAGCAGTTCTTC. Amino acid sequence: CASSQGLTSGRAGEQFF.

The chain couples TRBV27 to TRBJ2-2; maybe TRBD2 (5 bases). The CDR3 is 14 residues long. The V and J ends lost 5 bases and 5 bases respectively, with 12 bases between them. The V gene's germline CDR1 is MNHEY and CDR2 SMNVEV (reference sequence). The CDR3 is CASSPIAWTGELFF. The CDR3 DNA reads TGTGCCAGCAGTCCCATAGCGTGGACCGGGGAGCTGTTTTTT.

The rearrangement joins TRBV29-1 to TRBJ2-2; possibly TRBD2 for D (6 bases). In germline, CDR1 is SQVTM, CDR2 ANQGSEA. The CDR3 loop spans 16 amino acids. Trimming cost V 7 bases and J 6 bases, with 24 bases left between them. CDR3 in DNA: TGCAGCGGAATAAATGGAGGCGGGGAGGCCCCCGGGGAGCTGTTTTTT. It is translated as CSGINGGGEAPGELFF.

The chain has TRBV15 and TRBJ2-1; D may be TRBD1 (5 bases). The V end lost 5 bases, the J end lost 6 bases, and 14 bases lay between the germline ends. This CDR3 spans 14 amino acids. Per germline, CDR1 LNHNV and CDR2 YYDKDF (reference sequence). The CDR3 DNA is TGTGCCACCAGCGGATCGACAGTGTCCAATGAGCAGTTCTTC. This encodes CATSGSTVSNEQFF.

This clone was observed a single time. The rearrangement links TRBV29-1 to TRBJ2-2, with 10 bases aligning to TRBD2. V lost 0 bases to trimming and J lost 4 bases; unmatched junction nucleotides: 8. The CDR3 is made up of 17 amino acids. Germline V gives CDR1 SQVTM, CDR2 ANQGSEA. The CDR3: CSVEDRSSGSITGELFF. Here the CDR3 DNA reads TGCAGCGTTGAAGATCGGTCTAGCGGGAGTATCACCGGGGAGCTGTTTTTT.

The CDR3: CATSDDLAGSSYNEQFF. CDR3 coding DNA: TGTGCCACCAGTGATGACCTAGCGGGGAGCTCCTACAATGAGCAGTTCTTC. The chain is built from TRBV24-1 and TRBJ2-1; 9 bases map to TRBD2. There are 17 residues in the CDR3. Germline trimming cut 3 bases from V and 0 bases from J; bases unmatched to any gene: 5. Germline V gene data show CDR1 as KGHDR and CDR2 as SFDVKD.

This clone was observed a few times. This chain joins TRBV5-8 and TRBJ1-6; TRBD1 matches 7 bases. Unmatched junction bases numbered 8, after V lost 4 bases and J lost 7 bases. Germline CDR1 and CDR2: SGHTS and YDEGEE. This CDR3 region has 15 residues. The CDR3 is CASSTRGQRNSPLHF. The CDR3 nucleotides read TGTGCCAGCAGCACTCGGGGACAGCGGAATTCACCCCTCCACTTT. The entire variable domain, with the rest obtained from reference TRBV5-8 and TRBJ1-6, is as follows: EAGVTQSPTHLIKTRGQQATLRCSPISGHTSVYWYQQALGLGLQFLLWYDEGEERNRGNFPPRFSGRQFPNYSSELNVNALELEDSALYLCASSTRGQRNSPLHFGNGTRLTVT.

This chain connects TRBV28 to TRBJ1-6; D remains ambiguous. The CDR3 has 15 residues. Per germline, CDR1 MDHEN and CDR2 SYDVKM. V was shortened by 7 bases and J by 7 bases, with 17 bases between the two germline ends. CDR3 in amino acids: CASKDVLRQNSPLHF. In DNA form, the CDR3 reads TGTGCCAGCAAAGACGTACTAAGGCAGAATTCACCCCTCCACTTT. The variable domain in full, completed from reference TRBV28 and TRBJ1-6, reads DVKVTQSSRYLVKRTGEKVFLECVQDMDHENMFWYRQDPGLGLRLIYFSYDVKMKEKGDIPEGYSVSREKKERFSLILESASTNQTSMYLCASKDVLRQNSPLHFGNGTRLTVT.

The chain has TRBV27 and TRBJ2-5, with 9 bases identical to TRBD1. This CDR3 has 14 amino acids. V lost 3 bases and J lost 4; bases outside the gene matches: 3. CDR1 and CDR2 (germline): MNHEY, SMNVEV (reference sequence). CDR3 region: CASSFTGGAETQYF. CDR3 nucleotide sequence: TGTGCCAGCAGTTTCACAGGGGGCGCAGAGACCCAGTACTTC.

The chain couples TRBV27 to TRBJ1-4; D unresolved. CDR1 and CDR2 (germline): MNHEY, SMNVEV (reference sequence). The CDR3 covers 15 residues. V was trimmed by 3 bases and J by 3 bases, leaving 11 bases between them. CDR3 in amino acids: CASSLLRQANEKLFF. CDR3 sequence (DNA): TGTGCCAGCAGTTTGTTGAGGCAAGCTAATGAAAAACTGTTTTTT.

V and J are TRBV5-6 and TRBJ2-7; 9 nucleotides line up with TRBD1. This CDR3 contains 14 residues. Germline V gene sequence: CDR1 SGHDT, CDR2 YYEEEE. The trim removed 2 bases at V and 9 bases at J, leaving 9 bases unmatched. CDR3: CASSFRQGERGQYF. Here the CDR3 DNA reads TGTGCCAGCAGCTTCCGACAGGGGGAGAGGGGGCAGTACTTC.

This chain joins TRBV3-1 (or the pseudogene TRBV3-2) and TRBJ1-1; D might be TRBD1 (6 bases). This CDR3 spans 15 amino acids. Trimming stripped 4 bases from V and 2 bases from J, with 14 bases between. CDR1 and CDR2 (germline): LGHDT, YNNKEL (reference sequence). The CDR3 DNA reads as TGTGCCAGCAGCCTCGGGACATATTCTAACACTGAAGCTTTCTTT. Its protein product is CASSLGTYSNTEAFF.

The chain couples TRBV7-3 to TRBJ2-3; 13 bases map to TRBD2. Germline assignment: CDR1 SGHTA and CDR2 FQGTGA. This CDR3 spans 16 amino acids. After removal of 4 bases from V and 2 bases from J, the junction contained 3 bases not matched to a gene. CDR3 loop: CASSSGTSGATDTQYF. CDR3 bases: TGTGCCAGCAGCTCCGGGACTAGCGGGGCCACAGATACGCAGTATTTT.

This clone came up once. This sequence joins TRBV11-2 and TRBJ1-4, with no clear D. The CDR3 spans 15 residues. In germline, CDR1 is SGHAT, CDR2 FQNNGV. Trimming took 5 bases from V and 2 from J, leaving 12 bases between them. CDR3 amino acids: CASSPRQVTNEKLFF. The DNA for the CDR3 is TGTGCCAGCAGCCCCCGCCAGGTTACTAATGAAAAACTGTTTTTT.

J is TRBJ1-2 and V is TRBV7-8; 10 bases map to TRBD1. Trimming cost V 6 bases and J 6 bases; bases outside gene matches: 7. Germline values: CDR1 SGHVS, CDR2 FQNEAQ. This CDR3 has 14 residues. The CDR3 DNA reads as TGTGCCAGCAGATTTATCGGGACAGGGGATGGCTACACCTTC. As protein: CASRFIGTGDGYTF.

The chain has TRBV27 and TRBJ1-2, with unresolved D. The V end was cut by 8 bases, the J end by 1 base, with 14 bases between. CDR1 and CDR2 (germline): MNHEY, SMNVEV (reference sequence). This CDR3 contains 14 residues. The CDR3 bases are TGTGCCAGCTCCGTCTCAACCGGTAACTATGGCTACACCTTC. It specifies CASSVSTGNYGYTF.

The J gene is TRBJ2-3, the V gene TRBV28; no clear D gene. Per germline, CDR1 MDHEN and CDR2 SYDVKM. The CDR3 sequence is 16 residues long. V lost 11 bases to trimming and J lost 0 bases, with 21 bases between them. CDR3 amino acids: CAASLLGEPSTDTQYF. The CDR3 coding sequence is TGTGCCGCGTCTTTATTGGGCGAACCCAGCACAGATACGCAGTATTTT.

The genes are TRBV5-1 and TRBJ2-7, with TRBD2 as a possible D gene (6 bases). Trimming took off 0 bases at V and 7 bases at J, with 17 bases between the two ends. The CDR3 has 15 amino acids. Germline CDR1 is SGHRS and CDR2 is YFSETQ. In nucleotides, the CDR3 is TGCGCCAGCAGCTTGGGCAGCGGGCGGGGTTGGGAGCAGTACTTC. It encodes CASSLGSGRGWEQYF.

With respect to this clone: The sample carries other DNA sequences with the same CDR3. The CDR3: CSVGGLAPYEQYF. CDR3 nucleotide sequence: TGCAGCGTGGGCGGGTTAGCCCCCTACGAGCAGTACTTC. The gene calls are TRBV29-1 and TRBJ2-7, with D perhaps matching TRBD2 (5 bases). The CDR3 consists of 13 residues. Trimming stripped 6 bases from V and 2 bases from J, with 14 bases between. Germline CDR1 SQVTM, CDR2 ANQGSEA.

J is TRBJ2-7 and V is TRBV28, with D perhaps matching TRBD2 (5 bases). Germline CDR1 and CDR2: MDHEN and SYDVKM. Trimming cost V 2 bases and J 3 bases, with 14 bases left between them. The CDR3 is 15 residues long. The DNA of the CDR3 is TGTGCCAGCAGTTTAACCAGTGAGGGTCTCTACGAGCAGTACTTC. This gives the protein CASSLTSEGLYEQYF.

This clone was detected a few times. The chain employs TRBV7-8 and TRBJ1-5; 12 bases map to TRBD1. The CDR3 totals 18 residues. The ends lost 5 bases at V and 2 bases at J; junction bases unmatched: 10. The V gene's germline CDR1 is SGHVS and CDR2 FQNEAQ. This CDR3 is CASSARDRGPWGNQPQHF. The CDR3 region has the DNA TGTGCCAGCAGCGCCCGGGACAGGGGGCCCTGGGGCAATCAGCCCCAGCATTTT.

V usage is TRBV4-1 and J usage is TRBJ1-5; maybe TRBD1 (6 bases). Germline-derived CDR1 and CDR2 are MGHRA and YSYEKL. The CDR3 sequence is 14 residues long. The V and J ends lost 4 bases and 3 bases respectively, with 10 bases between them. In DNA, the CDR3 is TGCGCCAGCAGCCCTCGGACAGACAATCAGCCCCAGCATTTT. Translated: CASSPRTDNQPQHF.

This clone was seen more than once but under ten times. The DNA of the CDR3 is TGTGCCAGCAGCCAAGATATGACGGCAGGAGGCGATGAGCAGTTCTTC. Translation: CASSQDMTAGGDEQFF. This rearrangement joins TRBV3-1 (or the pseudogene TRBV3-2) to TRBJ2-1, with D tentatively TRBD2 (5 bases). The CDR3 is 16 amino acids. Germline V gene data show CDR1 as LGHDT and CDR2 as YNNKEL (reference sequence). Trimming removed 0 bases from V and 8 bases from J, with 17 bases in between.